This is a list of T cell receptor beta chains from one sample in a study of blood T cell repertoires in COVID-19. Repertoires were generated with immunoSEQ multiplex PCR, while TCRdb's copy carries only in-frame clones and drops some. The sample contains 200,000 to 250,000 clones, just over 85% of which appear only once. Input material: peripheral blood. The receptors stem from a man aged 50-60 years with acute or convalescent COVID-19. The CDR3 runs from the conserved cysteine through the conserved F or W. D genes are given only for firm matches. Not all rows give a size; the values are once, few, many and, for expanded clones, a class.

TRBJ2-5 TRBV5-4 . . CASSLDRETQYF TGTGCCAGCAGCTTGGACCGGGAGACCCAGTACTTC
TRBJ1-1 TRBV10-3 . . CATSQGPTNTEAFF TGTGCCACCTCACAGGGACCGACGAACACTGAAGCTTTCTTT
TRBJ2-1 TRBV7-2 . . CASSLAIASYNEQFF TGTGCCAGCAGCTTGGCTATAGCTTCCTACAATGAGCAGTTCTTC
TRBJ1-2 TRBV11-2 . . CASSLHTQPRQGKYGYTF TGTGCCAGCAGCCTACACACCCAACCGCGGCAGGGGAAGTATGGCTACACCTTC
TRBJ2-5 TRBV5-1 . . CASRSSGQSQETQYF TGCGCCAGCAGGTCTAGCGGACAGTCACAAGAGACCCAGTACTTC
TRBJ1-1 TRBV2 . . CASSGRGARNTEAFF TGTGCCAGCTCCGGTCGTGGGGCCAGGAACACTGAAGCTTTCTTT
TRBJ1-2 TRBV12-3/TRBV12-4 . . CASSLDWAYGYTF TGTGCCAGCAGTTTAGACTGGGCGTATGGCTACACCTTC
TRBJ2-3 TRBV6-2/TRBV6-3 . . CASSYYTGGTDTQYF TGTGCCAGCAGTTACTACACAGGTGGAACAGATACGCAGTATTTT
TRBJ1-5 TRBV7-2 once TRBD1 CASSKRQGGDQPQHF TGTGCCAGCAGCAAAAGACAGGGGGGCGATCAGCCCCAGCATTTT
TRBJ1-5 TRBV6-5 . TRBD1 CASSSGGSSNQPQHF TGTGCCAGCAGCTCAGGGGGTTCATCTAATCAGCCCCAGCATTTT
TRBJ1-4 TRBV19 . TRBD1 CASSLQGWDEKLFF TGTGCCAGTAGTCTACAGGGGTGGGATGAAAAACTGTTTTTT
TRBJ2-1 TRBV7-2 . . CASSSNWSWEQFF TGTGCCAGCAGCTCGAACTGGTCGTGGGAGCAGTTCTTC
TRBJ1-2 TRBV5-1 . . CASSLSSEYYGYTF TGCGCCAGCAGCTTGAGCAGCGAGTACTATGGCTACACCTTC
TRBJ1-1 TRBV29-1 . . CSAILGGGVFTEAFF TGCAGCGCCATTTTGGGCGGGGGAGTCTTCACTGAAGCTTTCTTT
TRBJ1-1 TRBV27 . TRBD1 CASSRLGSGRGQSEAFF TGTGCCAGCAGTCGACTCGGTTCGGGCAGGGGGCAATCTGAAGCTTTCTTT
TRBJ2-5 TRBV7-9 . . CASSLGGGGETQYF TGTGCCAGCAGCTTAGGGGGAGGGGGAGAGACCCAGTACTTC
TRBJ1-4 TRBV19 . . CASSPLRQGEKLFF TGTGCCAGTAGCCCCTTGCGCCAGGGTGAAAAACTGTTTTTT
TRBJ2-6 TRBV6-5 . . CATQGGPGANVLTF TGTGCCACCCAAGGCGGCCCTGGGGCCAACGTCCTGACTTTC
TRBJ1-4 TRBV6-1 . . CASSEVWESDEKLFF TGTGCCAGCAGTGAAGTTTGGGAGTCGGATGAAAAACTGTTTTTT
TRBJ1-1 TRBV3-1/TRBV3-2 few . CASSPQGGGSAFF TGTGCCAGCAGCCCTCAGGGTGGAGGGTCAGCTTTCTTT
TRBJ1-1 TRBV30 . TRBD1 CAWNRGQGNTEAFF TGTGCCTGGAATCGCGGACAGGGGAACACTGAAGCTTTCTTT
TRBJ2-2 TRBV6-6 . TRBD1 CASSLRQGVTGELFF TGTGCCAGCAGTCTTAGACAGGGCGTAACCGGGGAGCTGTTTTTT
TRBJ2-1 TRBV6-5 once . CASRANNEQFF TGTGCCAGCAGAGCAAACAATGAGCAGTTCTTC
TRBJ1-1 TRBV20-1 once . CSARRNTEAFF TGCAGTGCTAGGCGGAACACTGAAGCTTTCTTT
TRBJ2-1 TRBV5-4 . . CASSLAIRARDNEQFF TGTGCCAGCAGCTTGGCCATCAGGGCCCGTGACAATGAGCAGTTCTTC
TRBJ2-7 TRBV9 . . CASSVGGRGPPYEQYF TGTGCCAGCAGCGTAGGTGGCAGGGGCCCTCCCTACGAGCAGTACTTC
TRBJ1-2 TRBV24-1 . . CATSPGPGHGYTF TGTGCCACCAGTCCCGGTCCAGGGCATGGCTACACCTTC
TRBJ2-3 TRBV29-1 . TRBD1 CSVVIPDRVGDTQYF TGCAGCGTTGTGATCCCGGACAGGGTGGGGGATACGCAGTATTTT
TRBJ2-5 TRBV5-4 . TRBD2 CASRRDFARGGGQETQYF TGTGCCAGCAGACGGGATTTCGCTCGCGGGGGGGGGCAAGAGACCCAGTACTTC
TRBJ2-7 TRBV3-1/TRBV3-2 . TRBD1 CASSQIGTGYEQYF TGTGCCAGCAGCCAAATTGGGACAGGGTACGAGCAGTACTTC
TRBJ2-7 TRBV7-2 once . CASSPPGLGYEQYF TGTGCCAGCAGCCCCCCAGGGTTGGGGTACGAGCAGTACTTC
TRBJ1-5 TRBV19 . . CASSIDGRGNSNQPQHF TGTGCCAGTAGTATAGACGGGCGAGGGAATAGCAATCAGCCCCAGCATTTT
TRBJ2-7 TRBV5-1 many TRBD1 CASSQPGQSYEQYF TGCGCCAGCAGCCAACCGGGACAGTCCTACGAGCAGTACTTC
TRBJ2-5 TRBV7-3 . TRBD2 CASSPRGSGGAETQYF TGTGCCAGCAGCCCCCGGGGTAGCGGGGGGGCAGAGACCCAGTACTTC
TRBJ2-5 TRBV3-1/TRBV3-2 . TRBD1 CASSPIQGDGVTQYF TGTGCCAGCAGCCCAATTCAGGGGGATGGGGTGACCCAGTACTTC
TRBJ2-6 TRBV5-1 . . CASSLNTGRRANVLTF TGCGCCAGCAGCTTGAACACAGGGCGAAGGGCCAACGTCCTGACTTTC
TRBJ1-6 TRBV12-5 . . CASGQGFNSPLHF TGTGCTAGTGGTCAGGGGTTTAATTCACCCCTCCACTTT
TRBJ2-7 TRBV18 . . CASSPITSFFYEQYF TGTGCCAGCTCACCAATTACGAGTTTCTTCTACGAGCAGTACTTC
TRBJ1-5 TRBV6-1 . . CASSEGTLSYQPQHF TGTGCCAGCAGTGAGGGGACTCTTTCTTATCAGCCCCAGCATTTT
TRBJ1-3 TRBV5-4 few TRBD1 CASSQGAPGNTIYF TGTGCCAGCAGCCAGGGGGCGCCTGGAAACACCATATATTTT
TRBJ1-2 TRBV19 . TRBD1 CASSIDRGGAESGGYTF TGTGCCAGTAGTATAGATCGAGGGGGCGCTGAGTCCGGTGGCTACACCTTC
TRBJ1-3 TRBV14 few . CASSQPGITGSTIYF TGTGCCAGCAGCCAGCCGGGAATTACTGGATCCACCATATATTTT
TRBJ1-1 TRBV11-2 . . CASSFQGANTEAFF TGTGCCAGCAGCTTTCAGGGTGCGAACACTGAAGCTTTCTTT
TRBJ2-7 TRBV7-9 . . CASSSFRVFSYEQYF TGTGCCAGCAGCTCCTTCCGGGTCTTCTCCTACGAGCAGTACTTC
TRBJ2-3 TRBV25-1 . TRBD2 CASSEVAGGTRDTQYF TGTGCCAGCAGTGAAGTGGCGGGGGGGACTCGAGATACGCAGTATTTT